Given below is one T cell receptor (beta chain) in context. No antigen is known for it. This entry is derived from a study of OX40 agonist ivuxolimab in advanced cancers. As for the study in general: Ivuxolimab, an agonistic anti-OX40 (CD134) antibody, was given to patients. Study-wide points: On average, a greater number of expanded clones characterised CD8+ T cells relative to CD4+. At 0.1 to 3.0 mg/kg and by week 6, CD4+ and CD8+ T cells in the blood had expanded clonally.

The assay was immunoSEQ multiplex PCR, and TCRdb's table has in-frame clones only and misses some. The repertoire holds more than 50,000 clones, with roughly 89% as singletons. Germline CDR1 reads SQVTM; CDR2 reads ANQGSEA. V lost 2 bases and J 8 bases, leaving 10 bases between the germline ends. The CDR3 has 12 residues. The TCR comes from an adult with an advanced solid tumor such as melanoma, head and neck, liver or kidney cancer. The chain joins TRBV29-1 to TRBJ2-1, with D unclear. The sample was CD4+ or CD8+ T cells sorted from blood, taken in a trial of the OX40 agonist ivuxolimab. CDR3: CSVEPSIDEQFF. The DNA of the CDR3 is TGCAGCGTTGAACCCTCTATCGATGAGCAGTTCTTC.